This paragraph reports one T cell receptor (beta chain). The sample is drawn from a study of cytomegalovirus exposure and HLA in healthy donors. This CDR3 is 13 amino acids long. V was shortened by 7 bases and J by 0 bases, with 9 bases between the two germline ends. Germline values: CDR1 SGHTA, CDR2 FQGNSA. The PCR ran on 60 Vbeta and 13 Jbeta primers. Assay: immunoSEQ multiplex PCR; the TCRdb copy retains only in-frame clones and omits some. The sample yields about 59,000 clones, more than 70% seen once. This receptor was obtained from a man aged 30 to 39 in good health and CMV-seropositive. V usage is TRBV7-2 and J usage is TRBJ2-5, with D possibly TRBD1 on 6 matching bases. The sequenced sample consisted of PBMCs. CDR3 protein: CASIQGYQETQYF. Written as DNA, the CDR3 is TGTGCCAGCATACAGGGTTACCAAGAGACCCAGTACTTC.